This record concerns one T cell receptor beta chain sequence. These data belong to a study of T cell changes during pregnancy in multiple sclerosis. Method: immunoSEQ multiplex PCR; TCRdb's copy keeps in-frame clones and lacks some. This sample has approximately 20,000 clones, with more than 70% found just once. Trimming took 2 bases from V and 5 from J, leaving 6 bases between them. The CDR3 loop spans 12 amino acids. CDR1 is KGHSH and CDR2 is LQKENI in the germline V gene. V usage is TRBV18 and J usage is TRBJ2-5; D unclear. This clonotype originated in a female donor with multiple sclerosis, enrolled in a pregnancy study. The material was CD8+ T cells from peripheral blood mononuclear cells, obtained before pregnancy. CDR3 in DNA: TGTGCCAGCTCACCAACCGCGGAGACCCAGTACTTC. Its protein is CASSPTAETQYF.